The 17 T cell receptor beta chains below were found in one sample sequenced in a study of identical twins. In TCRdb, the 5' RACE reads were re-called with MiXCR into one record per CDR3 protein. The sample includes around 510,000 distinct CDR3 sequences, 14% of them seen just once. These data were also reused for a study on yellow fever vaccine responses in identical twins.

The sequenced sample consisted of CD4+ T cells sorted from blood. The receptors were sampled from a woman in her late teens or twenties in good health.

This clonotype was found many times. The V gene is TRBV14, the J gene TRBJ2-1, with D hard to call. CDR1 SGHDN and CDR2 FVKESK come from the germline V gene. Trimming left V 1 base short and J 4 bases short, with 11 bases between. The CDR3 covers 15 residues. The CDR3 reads CASSQGVVQYNEQFF. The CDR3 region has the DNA TGTGCCAGCAGCCAAGGAGTGGTACAGTACAATGAGCAGTTCTTC. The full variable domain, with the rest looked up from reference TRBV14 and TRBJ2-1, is EAGVTQFPSHSVIEKGQTVTLRCDPISGHDNLYWYRRVMGKEIKFLLHFVKESKQDESGMPNNRFLAERTGGTYSTLKVQPAELEDSGVYFCASSQGVVQYNEQFFGPGTRLTVL.

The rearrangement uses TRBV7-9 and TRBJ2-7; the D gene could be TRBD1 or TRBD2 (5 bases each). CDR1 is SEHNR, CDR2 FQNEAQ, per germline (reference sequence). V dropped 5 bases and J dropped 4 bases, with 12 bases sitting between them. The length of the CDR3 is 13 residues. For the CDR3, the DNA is TGTGCCAGCAGCCCCGGGGCGCAATACGAGCAGTACTTC. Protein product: CASSPGAQYEQYF.

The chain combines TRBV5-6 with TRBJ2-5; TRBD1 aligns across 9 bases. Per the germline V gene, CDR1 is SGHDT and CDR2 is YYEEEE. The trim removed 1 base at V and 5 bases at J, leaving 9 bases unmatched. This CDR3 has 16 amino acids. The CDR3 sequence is CASSLIQDRGGETQYF. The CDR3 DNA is TGTGCCAGCAGCTTGATCCAGGACAGGGGAGGGGAGACCCAGTACTTC.

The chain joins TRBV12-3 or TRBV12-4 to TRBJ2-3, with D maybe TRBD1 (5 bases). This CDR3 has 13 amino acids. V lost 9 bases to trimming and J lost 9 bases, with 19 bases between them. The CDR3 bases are TGTGCCAGTGCGGCAGGGAAGACGAGGACGCAGTATTTT. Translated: CASAAGKTRTQYF.

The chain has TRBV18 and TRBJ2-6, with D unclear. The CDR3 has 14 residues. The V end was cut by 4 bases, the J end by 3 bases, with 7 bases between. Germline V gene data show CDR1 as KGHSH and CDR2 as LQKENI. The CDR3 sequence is CASSRADGANVLTF. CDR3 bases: TGTGCCAGCTCACGGGCAGATGGGGCCAACGTCCTGACTTTC.

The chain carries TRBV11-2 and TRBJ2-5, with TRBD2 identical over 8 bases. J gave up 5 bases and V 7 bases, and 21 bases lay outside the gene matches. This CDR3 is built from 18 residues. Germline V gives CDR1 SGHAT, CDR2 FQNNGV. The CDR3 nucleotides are TGTGCCAGCACCCCTCGGGGGATAGCGGGGTCCGTTGGGGAGACCCAGTACTTC. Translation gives CASTPRGIAGSVGETQYF. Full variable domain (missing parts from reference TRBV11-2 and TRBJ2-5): EAGVAQSPRYKIIEKRQSVAFWCNPISGHATLYWYQQILGQGPKLLIQFQNNGVVDDSQLPKDRFSAERLKGVDSTLKIQPAKLEDSAVYLCASTPRGIAGSVGETQYFGPGTRLLVL.

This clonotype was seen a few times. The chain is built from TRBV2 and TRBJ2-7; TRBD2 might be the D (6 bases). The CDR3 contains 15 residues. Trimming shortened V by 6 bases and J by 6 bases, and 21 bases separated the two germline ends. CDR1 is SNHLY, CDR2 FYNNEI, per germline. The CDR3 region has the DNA TGTGCCAGCAGAATTTCGGGACTGCTCGATCTCGAGCAGTACTTC. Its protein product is CASRISGLLDLEQYF.

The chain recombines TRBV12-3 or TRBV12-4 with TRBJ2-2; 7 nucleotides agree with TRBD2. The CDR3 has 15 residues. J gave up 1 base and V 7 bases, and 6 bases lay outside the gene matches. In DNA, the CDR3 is TGTGCCAGCAAAAGACTAGCCCAGAACACCGGGGAGCTGTTTTTT. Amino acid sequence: CASKRLAQNTGELFF.

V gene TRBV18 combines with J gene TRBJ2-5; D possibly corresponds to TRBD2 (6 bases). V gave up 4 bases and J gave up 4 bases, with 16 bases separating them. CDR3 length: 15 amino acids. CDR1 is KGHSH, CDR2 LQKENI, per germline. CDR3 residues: CASSQTPGLRETQYF. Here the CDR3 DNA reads TGTGCCAGCTCACAAACACCGGGACTCAGAGAGACCCAGTACTTC.

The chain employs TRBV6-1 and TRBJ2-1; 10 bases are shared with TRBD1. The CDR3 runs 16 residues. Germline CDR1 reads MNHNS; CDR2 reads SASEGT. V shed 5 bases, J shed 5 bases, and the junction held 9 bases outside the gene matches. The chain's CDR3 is CASSLGTGVRDNEQFF. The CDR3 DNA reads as TGTGCCAGCAGTCTCGGGACAGGGGTAAGGGACAATGAGCAGTTCTTC.

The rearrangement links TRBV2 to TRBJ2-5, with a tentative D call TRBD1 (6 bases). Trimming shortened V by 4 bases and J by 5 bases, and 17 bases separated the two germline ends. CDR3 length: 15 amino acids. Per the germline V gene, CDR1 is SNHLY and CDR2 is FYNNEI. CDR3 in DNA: TGTGCCAGCAGTGGTGGGGGCGGGCCGGCGGAGACCCAGTACTTC. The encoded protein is CASSGGGGPAETQYF.

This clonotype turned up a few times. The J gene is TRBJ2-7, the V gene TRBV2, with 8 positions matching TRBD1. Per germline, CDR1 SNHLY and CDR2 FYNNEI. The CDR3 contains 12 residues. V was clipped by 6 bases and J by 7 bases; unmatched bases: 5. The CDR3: CASRDRGAEQYF. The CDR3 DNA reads TGTGCCAGCAGAGACAGGGGCGCGGAGCAGTACTTC.

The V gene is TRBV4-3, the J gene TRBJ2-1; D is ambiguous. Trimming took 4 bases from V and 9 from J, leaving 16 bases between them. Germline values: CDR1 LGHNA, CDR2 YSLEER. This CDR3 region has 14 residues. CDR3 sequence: CASSPRPYEAEQFF. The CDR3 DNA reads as TGCGCCAGCAGCCCCCGACCCTATGAGGCTGAGCAGTTCTTC.

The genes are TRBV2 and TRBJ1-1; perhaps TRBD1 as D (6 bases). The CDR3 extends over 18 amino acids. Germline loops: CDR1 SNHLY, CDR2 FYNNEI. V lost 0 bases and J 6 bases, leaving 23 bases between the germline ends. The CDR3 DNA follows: TGTGCCAGCAGTGAAGCGGGGCTGACGGGGGCCCCAACTGCTGAAGCTTTCTTT. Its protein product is CASSEAGLTGAPTAEAFF.

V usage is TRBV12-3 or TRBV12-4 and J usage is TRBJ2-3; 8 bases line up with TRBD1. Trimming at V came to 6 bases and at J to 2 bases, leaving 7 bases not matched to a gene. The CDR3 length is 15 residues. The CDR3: CASRIGQGYTDTQYF. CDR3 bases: TGTGCCAGCAGAATCGGACAGGGCTACACAGATACGCAGTATTTT.

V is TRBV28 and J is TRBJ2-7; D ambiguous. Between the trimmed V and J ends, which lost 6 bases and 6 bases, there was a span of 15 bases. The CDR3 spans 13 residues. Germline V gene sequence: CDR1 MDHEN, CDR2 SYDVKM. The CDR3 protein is CASSSPFVGEQYF. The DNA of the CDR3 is TGTGCCAGCAGCTCTCCCTTTGTTGGCGAGCAGTACTTC.

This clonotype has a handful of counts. The CDR3 DNA reads as TGCAGTGCTAGTCGAGACAACTACTACGAGCAGTACTTC. Residues: CSASRDNYYEQYF. The chain carries TRBV20-1 and TRBJ2-7; D not resolved. Trimming took off 3 bases at V and 3 bases at J, with 12 bases between the two ends. Germline CDR1 is DFQATT and CDR2 is SNEGSKA (reference sequence). This CDR3 spans 13 amino acids.